The 10 T cell receptor beta chains given below trace back to one sample, sequenced in a study of OX40 agonist ivuxolimab in advanced cancers. The protocol was immunoSEQ multiplex PCR, while the TCRdb copy is restricted to in-frame clones and leaves out a portion. The profile covers roughly 13,000 clones, with approximately 94% appearing a single time and approximately 23% taken by the ten largest. This sample comprised CD4+ or CD8+ T cells sorted from blood, obtained in a trial of the OX40 agonist ivuxolimab. Receptors originate from an adult with an advanced solid tumor such as melanoma, head and neck, liver or kidney cancer.

The rearrangement joins TRBV7-9 to TRBJ1-1; D is ambiguous. Trimming left V 3 bases short and J 2 bases short, with 10 bases between. The CDR3 runs to 14 residues. Germline V CDR1 and CDR2: SEHNR, FQNEAQ (reference sequence). CDR3 sequence: CASSLDVLNTEAFF. DNA for the CDR3: TGTGCCAGCAGCTTGGACGTGTTAAACACTGAAGCTTTCTTT.

The J gene is TRBJ2-2, the V gene TRBV9; D gene uncertain. There are 15 residues in the CDR3. Trimming stripped 0 bases from V and 3 bases from J, with 9 bases between. Germline V gene sequence: CDR1 SGDLS, CDR2 YYNGEE. The CDR3 bases are TGTGCCAGCAGCGTAGAACAGATAGACACCGGGGAGCTGTTTTTT. Translating gives CASSVEQIDTGELFF. Together with reference TRBV9 and TRBJ2-2, the CDR3 gives the full variable domain: DSGVTQTPKHLITATGQRVTLRCSPRSGDLSVYWYQQSLDQGLQFLIQYYNGEERAKGNILERFSAQQFPDLHSELNLSSLELGDSALYFCASSVEQIDTGELFFGEGSRLTVL.

This clone showed up just once. The chain links TRBV11-2 to TRBJ2-1, with D possibly matching TRBD2 (5 bases). V was clipped by 5 bases and J by 0 bases, with 14 bases between them. The V gene's germline CDR1 is SGHAT and CDR2 FQNNGV. The CDR3 contains 16 residues. This CDR3 is CASSPDSASSYNEQFF. The CDR3 DNA reads as TGTGCCAGCAGCCCGGACTCAGCTAGCTCCTACAATGAGCAGTTCTTC.

This chain links TRBV28 with TRBJ2-5; 11 nucleotides agree with TRBD1. CDR3 length: 13 residues. V shed 6 bases and J 8 bases; nucleotides not matched to a gene: 5. CDR1 is MDHEN, CDR2 SYDVKM, per germline. CDR3 DNA sequence: TGTGCCAGCAGCTGGACAGGGGGCGAAACCCAGTACTTC. This translates into CASSWTGGETQYF.

The rearrangement uses TRBV6-5 and TRBJ1-2; weak D call: TRBD1 (5 bases). Germline V gives CDR1 MNHEY, CDR2 SVGAGI. Trimming removed 2 bases from V and 0 bases from J, with 10 bases in between. CDR3 length equals 15 residues. The CDR3 DNA sequence: TGTGCCAGCAGTTACACGGGGCCCTCTAACTATGGCTACACCTTC. This translates into CASSYTGPSNYGYTF.

The rearrangement links TRBV27 to TRBJ2-3; 7 nucleotides agree with TRBD1. Trimming removed 3 bases from V and 3 bases from J; junction bases left unmatched: 3. This CDR3 has 14 amino acids. Germline V gives CDR1 MNHEY, CDR2 SMNVEV (reference sequence). The CDR3 DNA sequence: TGTGCCAGCAGTTTGAACAGGGGAACAGATACGCAGTATTTT. Amino acids: CASSLNRGTDTQYF.

V and J are TRBV15 and TRBJ2-1; TRBD2 is a possible D gene (5 bases). The germline V gene has CDR1 LNHNV and CDR2 YYDKDF (reference sequence). V gave up 0 bases and J gave up 5 bases, with 11 bases separating them. The CDR3 totals 15 residues. This CDR3 reads CATSRDLLGNNEQFF. The CDR3, as DNA: TGTGCCACCAGCAGAGATCTTCTCGGGAACAATGAGCAGTTCTTC.

The rearrangement uses TRBV15 and TRBJ2-6, with D unclear. Germline V gene data show CDR1 as LNHNV and CDR2 as YYDKDF (reference sequence). Trimming stripped 7 bases from V and 2 bases from J, with 6 bases between. The CDR3 runs to 13 residues. CDR3 sequence (DNA): TGTGCCACCACCGGAACTGGGGCCAACGTCCTGACTTTC. It is translated as CATTGTGANVLTF.

The chain uses TRBV27 and TRBJ1-6; TRBD1 might be the D (5 bases). V was pared by 5 bases and J by 4 bases, with 9 bases between. From germline, CDR1 is MNHEY and CDR2 SMNVEV (reference sequence). The CDR3 is 14 amino acids. CDR3 DNA sequence: TGTGCCAGCAGTACCGCAGGGTATAATTCACCCCTCCACTTT. This translates into CASSTAGYNSPLHF.

The rearrangement uses TRBV6-5 and TRBJ1-1; TRBD1 matches at 10 bases. Germline trimming cut 4 bases from V and 3 bases from J; bases unmatched to any gene: 2. Germline V gene data show CDR1 as MNHEY and CDR2 as SVGAGI. The CDR3 spans 14 residues. The CDR3 loop reads CASSSGQGDTEAFF. The CDR3 bases are TGTGCCAGCAGTTCCGGACAGGGGGACACTGAAGCTTTCTTT.